This record concerns one T cell receptor beta chain sequence. Its matching antigen is unknown. No treatment of any kind had been given to any patient before thyroid surgery. These data belong to a study of metastatic and nonmetastatic thyroid tumors. Overall study: It was across blood and tumor or nodule tissue from malignant and benign thyroid patients that repertoires were compared. General study findings and limits: Reported TCR beta diversity, measured in blood and tumor, was significantly higher for malignant thyroid tumors than for benign nodules.

Authors' analysis steps: The study took CDR3 differences across clinicopathological groups and made a distant-metastasis classifier for papillary thyroid cancer from them. With MiXCR, TCRdb called clones anew from the PCR reads. Clone size and V and J calls follow TCRdb, not the original study. Among 30,000 to 40,000 clones listed, roughly 35% were seen once. The CDR3 sequence is 13 residues long. Germline V gene lookup returns CDR1 SGHRS and CDR2 YFSETQ. V was clipped by 5 bases and J by 3 bases, with 11 bases between them. The sample was tumor tissue. This rearrangement joins TRBV5-1 to TRBJ1-2, with D unclear. The TCR originated in a female donor with papillary thyroid cancer or a benign thyroid nodule (not recorded which). Some clones in this sample may be carry-over from other donors' samples. The CDR3 DNA follows: TGCGCCAGCAGAGTTGAGGGTTACTATGGCTACACCTTC. Its translation: CASRVEGYYGYTF. The full variable domain, with the rest looked up from reference TRBV5-1 and TRBJ1-2, is KAGVTQTPRYLIKTRGQQVTLSCSPISGHRSVSWYQQTPGQGLQFLFEYFSETQRNKGNFPGRFSGRQFSNSRSEMNVSTLELGDSALYLCASRVEGYYGYTFGSGTRLTVV.